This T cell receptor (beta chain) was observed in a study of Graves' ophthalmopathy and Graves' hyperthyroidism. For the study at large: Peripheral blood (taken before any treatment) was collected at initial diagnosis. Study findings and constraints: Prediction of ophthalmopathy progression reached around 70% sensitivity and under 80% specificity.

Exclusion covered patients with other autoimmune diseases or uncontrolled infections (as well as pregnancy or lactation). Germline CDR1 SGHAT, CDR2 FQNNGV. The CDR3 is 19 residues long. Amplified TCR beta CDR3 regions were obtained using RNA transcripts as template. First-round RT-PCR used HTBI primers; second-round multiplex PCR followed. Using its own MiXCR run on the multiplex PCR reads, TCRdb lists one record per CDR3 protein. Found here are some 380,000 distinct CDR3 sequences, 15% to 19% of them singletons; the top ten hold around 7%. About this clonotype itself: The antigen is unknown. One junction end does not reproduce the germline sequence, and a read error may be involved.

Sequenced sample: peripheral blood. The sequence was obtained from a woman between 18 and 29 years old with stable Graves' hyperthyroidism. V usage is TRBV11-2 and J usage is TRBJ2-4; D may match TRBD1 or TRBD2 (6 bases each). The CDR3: CASSLWPDRRGLDENIKYF. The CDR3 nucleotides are TGTGCCAGCAGCTTATGGCCAGATAGACGGGGGCTTGACGAAAACATTAAGTACTTC.